This T cell receptor beta chain was obtained from a study of T cell responses to AZD1222 COVID-19 vaccine. Germline values: CDR1 GTSNPN, CDR2 SVGIG (reference sequence). Trimming stripped 0 bases from V and 6 bases from J, with 8 bases between. The CDR3 is 12 amino acids. Some clones are missing from TCRdb's copy, which holds only in-frame ones; the method was immunoSEQ multiplex PCR. This sample has about 140,000 clones, with approximately 86% found just once. Sequencing used peripheral blood, obtained on day 0 of AZD1222 vaccination. This sequence was found in an adult in good health. The gene calls are TRBV30 and TRBJ1-1; D unclear. CDR3 sequence reads: CAWSVRGAEAFF. DNA of the CDR3: TGTGCCTGGAGTGTACGAGGAGCTGAAGCTTTCTTT.